These 29 T cell receptor beta chains originate from one sample sequenced in a study of cytomegalovirus exposure and HLA in healthy donors. The PCR employed 60 Vbeta primers together with 13 Jbeta primers. Produced via immunoSEQ multiplex PCR; TCRdb's table is partial and in-frame only. The sample consists of roughly 140,000 clones, 70% of them appearing once. Sequenced input: PBMCs. These receptors all stem from a woman younger than 45 in good health and CMV-seronegative.

The chain employs TRBV19 and TRBJ1-2; 9 bases are shared with TRBD1. V lost 5 bases, J lost 4 bases, and 11 bases stayed unmatched. Germline-derived CDR1 and CDR2 are LNHDA and SQIVND (reference sequence). The CDR3 runs to 16 residues. CDR3 coding DNA: TGTGCCAGTAGTTTGTCGACAGGGGGAGATCTCTATGGCTACACCTTC. This gives the protein CASSLSTGGDLYGYTF.

The rearrangement links TRBV28 to TRBJ1-6, with D possibly being TRBD1 (5 bases). The CDR3 runs 16 residues. The germline gives CDR1 MDHEN, CDR2 SYDVKM. Trimming took 6 bases from V and 1 from J, leaving 13 bases between them. CDR3 in DNA: TGTGCCAGCAGGGGAGGGGTAGGGTCCTATAATTCACCCCTCCACTTT. Translated: CASRGGVGSYNSPLHF.

V gene TRBV14 combines with J gene TRBJ1-1, with TRBD1 matching over 8 bases. The length of the CDR3 is 15 residues. Germline V gene sequence: CDR1 SGHDN, CDR2 FVKESK. V trimming: 2 bases; J trimming: 5 bases; junction bases outside the gene matches: 7. The CDR3 spells CASSQNQGAGTEAFF. The CDR3 coding sequence is TGTGCCAGCAGCCAAAACCAGGGGGCCGGGACTGAAGCTTTCTTT.

V is TRBV29-1 and J is TRBJ2-7; D might be TRBD1 (7 bases). V gave up 4 bases and J gave up 6 bases, with 16 bases separating them. CDR1 is SQVTM, CDR2 ANQGSEA, per germline. The CDR3 is 13 residues long. CDR3 protein: CSVARQGGVEQYF. The CDR3 nucleotides are TGCAGCGTTGCCCGTCAGGGGGGAGTCGAGCAGTACTTC.

The chain uses TRBV5-8 and TRBJ2-7; no reliable D call. CDR1 and CDR2 (germline): SGHTS, YDEGEE. There are 12 residues in the CDR3. V lost 4 bases and J 3 bases, leaving 8 bases between the germline ends. The CDR3 region is CASSPNGYEQYF. For the CDR3, the DNA is TGTGCCAGCAGCCCTAACGGCTACGAGCAGTACTTC.

The V gene is TRBV30, the J gene TRBJ1-1; 8 bases agree with TRBD1. The CDR3 sequence is 13 residues long. Trimming removed 7 bases from V and 1 base from J; junction bases left unmatched: 5. The germline V gene has CDR1 GTSNPN and CDR2 SVGIG (reference sequence). CDR3 in amino acids: CAFDRGSNTEAFF. The CDR3 DNA is TGTGCCTTTGACAGGGGTTCGAACACTGAAGCTTTCTTT.

The chain joins TRBV28 to TRBJ2-1, with 7 nucleotides matching TRBD2. Trimming took 1 base from V and 7 from J; bases not matched to a gene: 13. This CDR3 is built from 17 residues. Germline V gene lookup returns CDR1 MDHEN and CDR2 SYDVKM. The CDR3 DNA reads TGTGCCAGCAGTTTATCTTGGGCGGGAGTTGGTCCGAATGAGCAGTTCTTC. Translating gives CASSLSWAGVGPNEQFF.

In this sample, this clone turned up a few times. The rearrangement uses TRBV10-3 and TRBJ2-2; D not certain. V gave up 6 bases and J gave up 5 bases, with 4 bases separating them. Germline-derived CDR1 and CDR2 are ENHRY and SYGVKD. There are 11 residues in the CDR3. This CDR3 is CAISATGELFF. CDR3 DNA: TGTGCCATCAGCGCGACCGGGGAGCTGTTTTTT.

The V and J genes are TRBV5-1 and TRBJ1-5; no reliable D call. The CDR3 runs to 13 residues. Germline assignment: CDR1 SGHRS and CDR2 YFSETQ. V shed 0 bases and J shed 4 bases, with 5 bases lying between them. The CDR3 protein is CASSLGDNQPQHF. For the CDR3, the DNA is TGCGCCAGCAGCTTGGGAGATAATCAGCCCCAGCATTTT.

The CDR3 region has the DNA TGTGCCAGCACCACACCAGGGGAGGGTGAAAAACTGTTTTTT. Translation: CASTTPGEGEKLFF. The J gene is TRBJ1-4, the V gene TRBV7-9, with D possibly TRBD1 on 6 matching bases. This CDR3 is built from 14 residues. The germline V gene encodes CDR1 SEHNR and CDR2 FQNEAQ (reference sequence). V was clipped by 7 bases and J by 7 bases, with 16 bases between them.

This chain joins TRBV27 and TRBJ1-2, with D tentatively TRBD1 (5 bases). In germline, CDR1 is MNHEY, CDR2 SMNVEV (reference sequence). The CDR3 spans 13 residues. V was cut by 7 bases and J by 4 bases, with 13 bases left in between. CDR3 DNA: TGTGCCAGCAAGAAACTGGGACTCTATGGCTACACCTTC. It yields the protein CASKKLGLYGYTF.

On this clone: No conserved phenylalanine or tryptophan is present at the end of the CDR3, so a read error is the likely explanation. The chain uses TRBV18 and TRBJ2-4; maybe TRBD1 (5 bases). Germline CDR1 KGHSH, CDR2 LQKENI. The CDR3 covers 13 residues. V was clipped by 2 bases and J by 4 bases, with 6 bases between them. CDR3 protein: CASSPGAKNIQYL. The CDR3 DNA sequence: TGTGCCAGCTCACCAGGGGCGAAAAACATTCAGTACCTC.

This rearrangement joins TRBV5-1 to TRBJ2-3; weak D call: TRBD2 (6 bases). V gave up 4 bases and J gave up 2 bases, with 11 bases separating them. Germline V gene lookup returns CDR1 SGHRS and CDR2 YFSETQ. CDR3 length: 14 residues. The CDR3 loop reads CASSVRGLTDTQYF. In DNA, the CDR3 is TGCGCCAGCAGCGTACGGGGACTCACAGATACGCAGTATTTT.

This chain joins TRBV28 and TRBJ1-2; TRBD1 aligns across 12 bases. The CDR3 has 14 residues. Germline V lookup: CDR1 MDHEN, CDR2 SYDVKM. V lost 6 bases to trimming and J lost 3 bases; unmatched junction nucleotides: 2. The CDR3 loop is CASRGTGGDYGYTF. DNA for the CDR3: TGTGCCAGCAGAGGGACAGGGGGCGACTATGGCTACACCTTC.

The J gene is TRBJ2-3, the V gene TRBV18, with 13 nucleotides matching TRBD2. This CDR3 spans 16 amino acids. J lost 5 bases, V lost 2 bases, and 4 bases had no gene match. Germline V gene lookup returns CDR1 KGHSH and CDR2 LQKENI. The CDR3 DNA is TGTGCCAGCTCACCAACTAGCGGGGGGGCCAGAGATACGCAGTATTTT. Translated, it gives CASSPTSGGARDTQYF.

V is TRBV6-1 and J is TRBJ1-3; 9 nucleotides line up with TRBD1. The CDR3 has 15 residues. In germline, CDR1 is MNHNS, CDR2 SASEGT. V was pared by 4 bases and J by 8 bases, with 9 bases of the junction left unmatched. DNA for the CDR3: TGTGCCAGCAGTGTCACCCCGGGACAGGGAGACACCATATATTTT. It encodes CASSVTPGQGDTIYF.

Notes on this clone: The germline gene is not matched at one end of the junction; a read error may be the cause. The identical CDR3 is also encoded by other nucleotide sequences in the sample. V gene TRBV19 combines with J gene TRBJ2-6; D may be TRBD1 (6 bases). The CDR3 length is 17 residues. CDR1 LNHDA and CDR2 SQIVND come from the germline V gene (reference sequence). The CDR3 coding sequence is TGTGCCAGCAGACGCACACACAGGGCCTCTGAGGCCAACGTCCTGACTTTC. Encoded protein: CASRRTHRASEANVLTF.

As to this clone: This sample includes further DNA sequences coding for the same CDR3. The gene calls are TRBV4-1 and TRBJ1-6, with D tentatively TRBD1 (6 bases). Trimming took 4 bases from V and 7 from J, leaving 11 bases between them. This CDR3 has 14 residues. Germline CDR1 and CDR2: MGHRA and YSYEKL. CDR3 nucleotide sequence: TGCGCCAGCAGCCTACAGGACAGCAATTCACCCCTCCACTTT. Its protein is CASSLQDSNSPLHF.

V usage is TRBV4-1 and J usage is TRBJ2-2; 9 bases line up with TRBD1. Unmatched junction bases numbered 8, after V lost 1 base and J lost 2 bases. The CDR3 has 18 amino acids. Per germline, CDR1 MGHRA and CDR2 YSYEKL. CDR3 region: CASSQGRWTGANTGELFF. In DNA form, the CDR3 reads TGCGCCAGCAGCCAAGGAAGATGGACAGGGGCAAACACCGGGGAGCTGTTTTTT.

This clone occurred once. This chain joins TRBV10-3 and TRBJ2-3, with a tentative D call TRBD1 (6 bases). V was pared by 8 bases and J by 3 bases, with 12 bases between. Germline V gene lookup returns CDR1 ENHRY and CDR2 SYGVKD. The CDR3 has 13 amino acids. Here the CDR3 DNA reads TGTGCCATCTCTCCTACAGGGACAGATACGCAGTATTTT. Amino acid sequence: CAISPTGTDTQYF.

V gene TRBV7-9 combines with J gene TRBJ2-5, with 7 bases lining up with TRBD2. Germline V gene lookup returns CDR1 SEHNR and CDR2 FQNEAQ (reference sequence). V trimming: 3 bases; J trimming: 5 bases; junction bases outside the gene matches: 6. The CDR3 runs 14 residues. The CDR3 loop is CASSFRAGGETQYF. CDR3 bases: TGTGCCAGCAGCTTTCGAGCCGGGGGGGAGACCCAGTACTTC.

This CDR3 is CASQSLGSLRYEQYF. The CDR3 DNA follows: TGTGCCAGCCAGAGCCTAGGATCACTCAGATACGAGCAGTACTTC. J is TRBJ2-7 and V is TRBV7-9; D ambiguous. Trimming shortened V by 8 bases and J by 4 bases, and 21 bases separated the two germline ends. The CDR3 totals 15 residues. Germline lookup yields CDR1 SEHNR and CDR2 FQNEAQ (reference sequence).

As to this clone: Within the sample, other DNA sequences also encode this same CDR3. CDR3 bases: TGTGCCTGGAGCAGCAGGGGAGATCAGCCCCAGCATTTT. Protein product: CAWSSRGDQPQHF. The rearrangement joins TRBV30 to TRBJ1-5; D is perhaps TRBD1 (6 bases). The CDR3 is 13 residues long. The ends were cut back, 3 bases at V and 5 bases at J, with 11 bases in the middle. Germline V gives CDR1 GTSNPN, CDR2 SVGIG (reference sequence). The full variable domain, with the rest looked up from reference TRBV30 and TRBJ1-5, is SQTIHQWPATLVQPVGSPLSLECTVEGTSNPNLYWYRQAAGRGLQLLFYSVGIGQISSEVPQNLSASRPQDRQFILSSKKLLLSDSGFYLCAWSSRGDQPQHFGDGTRLSIL.

The CDR3 is CASSWGLPQYF. The CDR3 DNA reads as TGTGCCAGCAGCTGGGGGCTACCTCAGTACTTC. The chain links TRBV11-2 to TRBJ2-4, with TRBD1 as a possible D gene (6 bases). The germline V and J ends were trimmed by 4 bases and 12 bases, with 10 bases remaining between them. The CDR3 is 11 residues long. Germline-derived CDR1 and CDR2 are SGHAT and FQNNGV. Full variable domain (rest looked up from reference TRBV11-2 and TRBJ2-4): EAGVAQSPRYKIIEKRQSVAFWCNPISGHATLYWYQQILGQGPKLLIQFQNNGVVDDSQLPKDRFSAERLKGVDSTLKIQPAKLEDSAVYLCASSWGLPQYFGAGTRLSVL.

The chain couples TRBV4-2 to TRBJ1-6, with D perhaps TRBD1 (6 bases). CDR1 and CDR2 from the germline V gene are LGHNA and YNFKEQ. The CDR3 totals 15 residues. Trimming stripped 1 base from V and 9 bases from J, with 13 bases between. The CDR3 is CASSQGARGGSPLHF. The CDR3 DNA follows: TGTGCCAGCAGCCAAGGGGCCAGGGGTGGTTCACCCCTCCACTTT.

The chain is built from TRBV18 and TRBJ2-3, with D possibly TRBD2 on 6 matching bases. CDR1 and CDR2 from the germline V gene are KGHSH and LQKENI. CDR3 length: 16 residues. V lost 1 base and J lost 1, with 12 bases in between. CDR3 bases: TGTGCCAGCTCACCACGGGGCGGGGAAGGCACAGATACGCAGTATTTT. Translating gives CASSPRGGEGTDTQYF.

The gene calls are TRBV5-1 and TRBJ1-5; 7 bases line up with TRBD1. Germline CDR1 SGHRS, CDR2 YFSETQ. This CDR3 has 15 amino acids. Unmatched junction bases numbered 4, after V lost 0 bases and J lost 4 bases. This CDR3 reads CASSLGTGGNQPQHF. In DNA, the CDR3 is TGCGCCAGCAGCTTGGGGACAGGCGGTAATCAGCCCCAGCATTTT.

This clone appeared once. The V call is TRBV18, the J call TRBJ1-2; 8 bases are a match to TRBD1. This CDR3 is built from 15 residues. Germline values: CDR1 KGHSH, CDR2 LQKENI. The V segment lost 0 bases and the J segment 3 bases; nucleotides outside the gene matches: 3. The CDR3 coding sequence is TGTGCCAGCTCACCACCCCCAGGGGGCTACTATGGCTACACCTTC. It yields the protein CASSPPPGGYYGYTF.

There are a few counts of this clone. V gene TRBV28 combines with J gene TRBJ1-6; 8 positions match TRBD1. V gave up 5 bases and J gave up 8 bases; unmatched junction bases: 8. Germline values: CDR1 MDHEN, CDR2 SYDVKM. The CDR3 length is 15 residues. The CDR3 is CASSHGQGSDSPLHF. Written as DNA, the CDR3 is TGTGCCAGCAGTCACGGACAGGGTAGTGATTCACCCCTCCACTTT.